The 17 T cell receptor beta chains listed next were all sequenced from one sample in a study of regulatory T cells in long-lasting Graves disease (dated by TCRdb to about 2021). In light of the paper, this sample's time point label describes: newly diagnosed GD, antithyroid drugs for less than 3 months. RNA was extracted from PBMCs in TRIzol for both TCR sequencing and RNA sequencing. Preparation of the library involved multiplex PCR. Sequencer: Illumina HiSeq 4000. CDR3 regions were amplified by Arm-PCR with iRepertoire HTBI primers to construct TCR beta libraries. TCRdb reprocessed the public reads (quality trimming at Q25 with fastp, clone calling with MiXCR) and kept in-frame beta chains. CDR3 protein sequences are deduplicated, and each keeps its most common genes and DNA. This sample lists some 450,000 distinct CDR3 sequences; roughly 15% were detected once. The ten biggest clones cover roughly a tenth of the sample.

This sample also appeared in a second study, on T cells in Graves' hyperthyroidism and ophthalmopathy.

Here the sequenced sample was peripheral blood mononuclear cells (PBMCs), taken at new diagnosis, from a patient treated with antithyroid drugs. Receptor source: a young woman with Graves disease. Donor details come from another sample of the same person, matched by shared clones.

This clonotype was found many times. The V and J genes are TRBV7-2 and TRBJ2-1; maybe TRBD1 (6 bases). Germline assignment: CDR1 SGHTA and CDR2 FQGNSA. There are 15 residues in the CDR3. Trimming removed 5 bases at V and 2 bases at J, with 13 bases between. The CDR3, as DNA: TGTGCCAGCAGCCAAACAGGGAACCCCTACAATGAGCAGTTCTTC. Encoded protein: CASSQTGNPYNEQFF.

Turning to this clonotype: A much larger clone differs by one base, so this may be a read error. DNA for the CDR3: TGTGCCGGCATGAGGTGGGACTCCTACAATGAGCAGTTCTTC. This translates into CAGMRWDSYNEQFF. The chain carries TRBV12-3 or TRBV12-4 and TRBJ2-1; D not certain. CDR3 length: 14 amino acids. Trimming shortened V by 11 bases and J by 0 bases, and 14 bases separated the two germline ends.

In this sample, this clonotype turned up many times. The V gene is TRBV28, the J gene TRBJ2-7; 9 nucleotides align to TRBD2. The CDR3 totals 16 residues. The V and J ends lost 7 bases and 4 bases, in that order; junction bases with no gene match: 14. CDR1 MDHEN and CDR2 SYDVKM come from the germline V gene. The CDR3, as DNA: TGTGCCAGCAACCCCCTGCGACGGACTAGCGATTACGAGCAGTACTTC. Its protein product is CASNPLRRTSDYEQYF.

This clonotype was counted a few times. This sequence joins TRBV30 and TRBJ2-7; tentatively, D is TRBD1 (6 bases). The germline V gene has CDR1 GTSNPN and CDR2 SVGIG (reference sequence). Trimming stripped 1 base from V and 2 bases from J, with 12 bases between. The CDR3 loop spans 14 amino acids. As DNA, the CDR3 is TGTGCCTGGAGTGAACAGGGTCCTGCCTACGAGCAGTACTTC. It codes for CAWSEQGPAYEQYF.

This clonotype was counted ten times or more. The rearrangement links TRBV18 to TRBJ1-1, with D maybe TRBD1 (6 bases). Germline V gene lookup returns CDR1 KGHSH and CDR2 LQKENI. The CDR3 contains 12 residues. The V gene lost 3 bases and the J gene lost 9 bases, with 11 bases spanning the gap. The CDR3, as DNA: TGTGCCAGCTCACCTCCCGGGACACAAGCTTTCTTT. Translating it yields CASSPPGTQAFF.

The V and J genes are TRBV4-1 and TRBJ2-1; TRBD2 might be the D (5 bases). The CDR3 is 13 residues long. Germline-derived CDR1 and CDR2 are MGHRA and YSYEKL. Trimming stripped 1 base from V and 15 bases from J, with 16 bases between. Written as DNA, the CDR3 is TGCGCCAGCAGCCAAGGTCAAGAGCGAGGGCTGTTCTTC. Translation gives CASSQGQERGLFF.

A remark on this clonotype: A much larger clone differs by one base, so this may be a read error. The chain links TRBV12-5 to TRBJ1-1, with 9 bases identical to TRBD1. The CDR3 consists of 17 residues. After removal of 5 bases from V and 4 bases from J, the junction contained 14 bases not matched to a gene. Germline CDR1 LGHNT, CDR2 FRNRAP. CDR3 coding DNA: TGTGCTAGTGGTAAGTCCTTCCTCGGGACAGGGACCACTGAAGCTTTCTTT. As protein: CASGKSFLGTGTTEAFF.

This clonotype was seen only a few times. CDR3 region: CASSSGLRDQETQYF. The CDR3 coding sequence is TGTGCCAGCAGTTCCGGTTTGCGGGACCAAGAGACCCAGTACTTC. The chain links TRBV28 to TRBJ2-5; a weak D match, TRBD2 (5 bases). CDR1 and CDR2 (germline): MDHEN, SYDVKM. The V gene lost 4 bases and the J gene lost 0 bases, with 12 bases spanning the gap. The CDR3 runs 15 residues.

There are a few counts of this clonotype. V and J are TRBV7-9 and TRBJ1-5; D perhaps matches TRBD1 (5 bases). The germline V gene encodes CDR1 SEHNR and CDR2 FQNEAQ (reference sequence). V was shortened by 5 bases and J by 4 bases, with 12 bases between the two germline ends. The CDR3 loop spans 14 amino acids. The CDR3 loop reads CASSADSFNQPQHF. The CDR3 DNA reads as TGTGCCAGCAGCGCCGACAGTTTTAATCAGCCCCAGCATTTT.

The sample holds a few counts of this clonotype. This chain links TRBV14 with TRBJ2-4, with TRBD2 matching over 10 bases. This CDR3 contains 16 residues. Germline-derived CDR1 and CDR2 are SGHDN and FVKESK. V gave up 4 bases and J gave up 1 base; unmatched junction bases: 4. CDR3 nucleotides: TGTGCCAGCAGCCGGACTAGCGGAGGGGCCAAAAACATTCAGTACTTC. It specifies CASSRTSGGAKNIQYF.

This chain uses TRBV5-7 with TRBJ2-5; D possibly uses TRBD1 or TRBD2 (6 bases each). TRBV5-7 is given ORF status, its function remaining uncertain. Trimming took off 3 bases at V and 0 bases at J, with 18 bases between the two ends. The CDR3 has 17 amino acids. The CDR3 protein is CASSCFSRGGHQETQYF. The CDR3 DNA is TGTGCCAGCAGCTGTTTTTCCAGGGGAGGACACCAAGAGACCCAGTACTTC.

This rearrangement joins TRBV6-2 or TRBV6-3 to TRBJ2-2; 7 positions match TRBD1. V lost 4 bases and J lost 7; bases outside the gene matches: 9. The CDR3 extends over 15 amino acids. CDR1 is MNHEY, CDR2 SVGEGT, per germline. In nucleotides, the CDR3 is TGTGCCAGCAGTTCTGACAGGGTACAAGGCGGGGAGCTGTTTTTT. Protein sequence: CASSSDRVQGGELFF.

This clonotype was counted many times. The J gene is TRBJ2-1, the V gene TRBV28, with D possibly matching TRBD2 (5 bases). V shed 6 bases and J shed 5 bases, with 17 bases lying between them. The CDR3 length is 15 residues. CDR1 MDHEN and CDR2 SYDVKM come from the germline V gene. As DNA, the CDR3 is TGTGCCAGCAGCCGTGGTGGAGAGCGGCACAATGAGCAGTTCTTC. Protein sequence: CASSRGGERHNEQFF.

There are many counts of this clonotype. The chain links TRBV30 to TRBJ1-2; 12 bases match TRBD1. The germline gives CDR1 GTSNPN, CDR2 SVGIG (reference sequence). The CDR3 is 12 residues long. With 8 bases clipped from V and 8 bases from J, the junction kept 6 bases outside the gene matches. This chain's CDR3 is CAGGDRGLGYTF. In DNA, the CDR3 is TGTGCCGGGGGGGACAGGGGGCTCGGCTACACCTTC.

The table lists this clonotype with many counts. J is TRBJ2-3 and V is TRBV7-2; D is perhaps TRBD2 (6 bases). The V end lost 3 bases, the J end lost 6 bases, and 13 bases lay between the germline ends. Germline CDR1 and CDR2: SGHTA and FQGNSA. The CDR3 is 14 residues long. The CDR3 coding sequence is TGTGCCAGCAGCTTGGGGGGAGGCATCGATACGCAGTATTTT. Amino acid sequence: CASSLGGGIDTQYF.

This clonotype was observed a handful of times. This chain connects TRBV19 to TRBJ1-5, with D possibly being TRBD1 (6 bases). Germline V gene sequence: CDR1 LNHDA, CDR2 SQIVND (reference sequence). V was shortened by 4 bases and J by 5 bases, with 18 bases between the two germline ends. The CDR3 covers 16 residues. CDR3 sequence: CASSKRPTGLYQPQHF. The CDR3 DNA reads TGTGCCAGTAGTAAGCGACCAACAGGGTTGTATCAGCCCCAGCATTTT. The full variable domain, in which reference TRBV19 and TRBJ1-5 provide the parts outside the CDR3, is DGGITQSPKYLFRKEGQNVTLSCEQNLNHDAMYWYRQDPGQGLRLIYYSQIVNDFQKGDIAEGYSVSREKKESFPLTVTSAQKNPTAFYLCASSKRPTGLYQPQHFGDGTRLSIL.

This clonotype has ten or more counts. The chain combines TRBV7-6 with TRBJ2-5; 11 positions agree with TRBD2. There are 19 residues in the CDR3. Germline CDR1 and CDR2: SGHVS and FNYEAQ. V lost 2 bases, J lost 5 bases, and 16 bases stayed unmatched. This CDR3 is CASSLSIHGELAGVETQYF. DNA for the CDR3: TGTGCCAGCAGCTTATCAATTCACGGGGAACTAGCGGGAGTGGAGACCCAGTACTTC.